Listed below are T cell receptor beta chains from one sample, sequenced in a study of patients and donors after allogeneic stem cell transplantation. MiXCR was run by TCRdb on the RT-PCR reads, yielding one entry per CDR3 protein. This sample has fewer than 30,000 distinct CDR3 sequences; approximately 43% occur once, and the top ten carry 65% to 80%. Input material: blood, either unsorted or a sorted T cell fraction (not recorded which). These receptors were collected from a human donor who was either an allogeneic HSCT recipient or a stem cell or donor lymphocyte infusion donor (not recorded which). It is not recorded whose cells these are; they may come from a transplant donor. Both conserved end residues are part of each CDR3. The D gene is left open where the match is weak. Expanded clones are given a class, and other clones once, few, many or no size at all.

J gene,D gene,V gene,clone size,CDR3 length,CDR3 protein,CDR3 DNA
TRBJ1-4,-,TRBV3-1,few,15,CASSQSIDHNEKLFF,TGTGCCAGCAGCCAATCGATAGACCATAATGAAAAACTGTTTTTT
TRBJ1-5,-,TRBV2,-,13,CASREGSNQPQHF,TGTGCCAGCAGGGAGGGTAGCAATCAGCCCCAGCATTTT
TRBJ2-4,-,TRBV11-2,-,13,CASSLGGKNIQYF,TGTGCCAGCAGCTTAGGGGGCAAAAACATTCAGTACTTC
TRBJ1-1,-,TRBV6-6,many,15,CASSYSVGSRTEAFF,TGTGCCAGCAGTTACTCTGTGGGAAGTAGAACTGAAGCTTTCTTT
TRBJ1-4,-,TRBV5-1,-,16,CASSSSFGATNEKLFF,TGCGCCAGCAGCTCCTCGTTCGGGGCAACTAATGAAAAACTGTTTTTT
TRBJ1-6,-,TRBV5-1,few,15,CASSLVPPDNSPLHF,TGCGCCAGCAGCTTGGTCCCCCCCGATAATTCACCCCTCCACTTT
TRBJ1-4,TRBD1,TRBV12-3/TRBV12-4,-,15,CASRRDRGTNEKLFF,TGTGCCAGCAGACGGGACAGGGGAACTAATGAAAAACTGTTTTTT
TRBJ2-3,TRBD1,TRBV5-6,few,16,CASSLGQGYRTDTQYF,TGTGCCAGCAGCTTGGGACAGGGATACCGAACAGATACGCAGTATTTT
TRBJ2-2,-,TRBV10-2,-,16,CASSEVKGSRAGELFF,TGCGCCAGCAGTGAGGTGAAGGGGAGTAGGGCCGGGGAGCTGTTTTTT
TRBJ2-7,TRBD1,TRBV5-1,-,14,CASSVGTGIYEQYF,TGCGCCAGCAGCGTAGGGACAGGCATCTACGAGCAGTACTTC
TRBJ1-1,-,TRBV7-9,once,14,CASSRQGGLTEAFF,TGTGCCAGCAGCCGGCAAGGGGGGTTGACTGAAGCTTTCTTT
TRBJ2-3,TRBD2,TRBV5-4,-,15,CASRPGTRSTDTQYF,TGTGCCAGCAGGCCCGGGACTAGGTCCACAGATACGCAGTATTTT
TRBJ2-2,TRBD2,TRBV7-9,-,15,CASSLTAGGAGVLFF,TGTGCCAGCAGCTTGACCGCGGGGGGAGCCGGGGTGCTGTTTTTT
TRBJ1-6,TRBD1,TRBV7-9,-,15,CASSWGTGVNSPLHF,TGTGCCAGCAGCTGGGGGACAGGGGTCAATTCACCCCTCCACTTT
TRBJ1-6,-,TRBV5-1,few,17,CASSLRFQGPYNSPLHF,TGCGCCAGCAGCTTGAGGTTTCAGGGGCCCTATAATTCACCCCTCCACTTT
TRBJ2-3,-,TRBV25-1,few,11,CASSVVDTQYF,TGTGCCAGCAGTGTTGTAGATACGCAGTATTTT
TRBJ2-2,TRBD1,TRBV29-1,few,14,CSASTGPNTGELFF,TGCAGCGCCTCGACAGGGCCCAACACCGGGGAGCTGTTTTTT
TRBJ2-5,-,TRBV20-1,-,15,CSARDLASAEETQYF,TGCAGTGCTAGAGATCTGGCTAGCGCCGAAGAGACCCAGTACTTC
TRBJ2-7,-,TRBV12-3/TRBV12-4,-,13,CASSYPPSYEQYF,TGTGCCAGCTCGTACCCTCCATCCTACGAGCAGTACTTC
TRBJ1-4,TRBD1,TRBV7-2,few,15,CASSPRTGGVEKLFF,TGTGCCAGCAGCCCCAGGACAGGGGGGGTTGAAAAACTGTTTTTT
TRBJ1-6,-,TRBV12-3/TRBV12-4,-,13,CASTSSYNSPLHF,TGTGCCAGCACCAGCTCCTATAATTCACCCCTCCACTTT
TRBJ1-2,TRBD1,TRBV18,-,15,CASSPETGANYGYTF,TGTGCCAGCTCACCAGAGACAGGGGCCAACTATGGCTACACCTTC
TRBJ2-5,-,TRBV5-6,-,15,CASSLLQGRGETQYF,TGTGCCAGCAGCTTGCTCCAGGGTCGAGGGGAGACCCAGTACTTC
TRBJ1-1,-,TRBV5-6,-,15,CASSLEPGWNTEAFF,TGTGCCAGCAGCTTGGAGCCAGGGTGGAACACTGAAGCTTTCTTT
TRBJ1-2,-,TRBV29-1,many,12,CSVDSFKGGYTF,TGCAGCGTTGATTCATTCAAAGGGGGCTACACCTTC
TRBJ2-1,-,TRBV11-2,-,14,CASSLVNIYNEQFF,TGTGCCAGCAGCTTAGTCAACATCTACAATGAGCAGTTCTTC
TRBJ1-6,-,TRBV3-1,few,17,CASSQELAATANSPLHF,TGTGCCAGCAGCCAAGAATTAGCAGCGACGGCGAATTCACCCCTCCACTTT
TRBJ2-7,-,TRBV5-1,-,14,CASSLVQGGYEQYF,TGCGCCAGCAGCCTGGTGCAGGGGGGCTACGAGCAGTACTTC
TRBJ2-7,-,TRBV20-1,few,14,CSALLPGINYEQYF,TGCAGTGCTCTCCTGCCGGGCATTAACTACGAGCAGTACTTC
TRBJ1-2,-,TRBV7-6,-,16,CASSLGQVQANYGYTF,TGTGCCAGCAGCTTAGGACAGGTCCAAGCTAACTATGGCTACACCTTC
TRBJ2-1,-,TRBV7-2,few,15,CASSYRLDSYNEQFF,TGTGCCAGCAGCTACCGACTAGACTCCTACAATGAGCAGTTCTTC
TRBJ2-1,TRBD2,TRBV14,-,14,CASSQAGGRYEQFF,TGTGCCAGCAGCCAAGCCGGCGGGAGGTATGAGCAGTTCTTC